Sequencing of this T cell receptor beta chain was carried out in a study of blood T cell repertoires in COVID-19. Whole-study context: Material from acute and convalescent COVID-19 was sourced from the United States, Italy and Spain. PBMCs, B-cell-depleted T cells, or T cells were the source of the cDNA or gDNA that made up the material.

Authors' data handling: Reference gene primers were amplified, and this amplification served to estimate nucleated cell counts. Sequenced by immunoSEQ multiplex PCR; TCRdb stores in-frame clones only, minus some. V and J calls and clone size are given by that table; D and trimming were obtained from the DNA. Of about 69,000 clones in the sample, roughly 90% are singletons; the top ten hold about 4.9%. V shed 4 bases and J 0 bases; nucleotides not matched to a gene: 7. Germline V lookup: CDR1 LNHDA, CDR2 SQIVND (reference sequence). This CDR3 comprises 17 residues. The chain is built from TRBV19 and TRBJ2-3, with TRBD2 matching over 10 bases. The sequence was obtained from a middle-aged man with acute or convalescent COVID-19. The sequenced sample consisted of peripheral blood. The CDR3 loop reads CASSKRIAGGSTDTQYF. The DNA of the CDR3 is TGTGCCAGTAGTAAACGCATAGCGGGAGGAAGCACAGATACGCAGTATTTT.